The rows below give T cell receptor beta chains drawn from one sample of a study of cytomegalovirus exposure and HLA in healthy donors. TCRdb's copy holds only in-frame clones and misses some; the assay was immunoSEQ multiplex PCR. The table lists approximately 53,000 clones, about three quarters of them singletons. Sequenced input: PBMCs. All receptors derive from a woman in her 40s in good health and CMV-seropositive. Each CDR3 is given with its conserved first and last residue. The order of the fields is CDR3 protein, CDR3 DNA, CDR3 length, V gene, D gene, clone size, J gene. D genes are given only for firm matches. Some rows mark clone size as missing; the rest say once, few, many or name a class of expanded clone.

CDR3 protein: CASSYGQRSTDTQYF
CDR3 DNA: TGTGCCAGCAGTTACGGACAGCGTAGCACAGATACGCAGTATTTT
CDR3 length: 15
V gene: TRBV6-6
D gene: -
clone size: -
J gene: TRBJ2-3

CDR3 protein: CASRAGGGNEQFF
CDR3 DNA: TGTGCCAGCAGGGCCGGGGGGGGGAATGAGCAGTTCTTC
CDR3 length: 13
V gene: TRBV7-3
D gene: TRBD2
clone size: -
J gene: TRBJ2-1

CDR3 protein: CASSQGQENSPLHF
CDR3 DNA: TGTGCCAGCAGCCAAGGACAGGAGAATTCACCCCTCCACTTT
CDR3 length: 14
V gene: TRBV4-2
D gene: -
clone size: many
J gene: TRBJ1-6

CDR3 protein: CASSLGQGAANQPQHF
CDR3 DNA: TGTGCCAGCAGCCTTGGACAGGGGGCGGCCAATCAGCCCCAGCATTTT
CDR3 length: 16
V gene: TRBV28
D gene: TRBD1
clone size: -
J gene: TRBJ1-5

CDR3 protein: CASSLEAGRPGELFF
CDR3 DNA: TGTGCCAGCAGCCTCGAGGCGGGGCGCCCCGGGGAGCTGTTTTTT
CDR3 length: 15
V gene: TRBV7-3
D gene: -
clone size: once
J gene: TRBJ2-2

CDR3 protein: CASSQDQEAGGQPQHF
CDR3 DNA: TGTGCCAGCAGCCAAGATCAGGAGGCAGGGGGTCAGCCCCAGCATTTT
CDR3 length: 16
V gene: TRBV4-2
D gene: TRBD1
clone size: once
J gene: TRBJ1-5

CDR3 protein: CASSESGTHIQYF
CDR3 DNA: TGTGCCAGCAGTGAATCTGGCACACACATTCAGTACTTC
CDR3 length: 13
V gene: TRBV25-1
D gene: -
clone size: -
J gene: TRBJ2-4

CDR3 protein: CATRETSGGGELFF
CDR3 DNA: TGTGCCACCCGGGAGACTAGCGGGGGCGGGGAGCTGTTTTTT
CDR3 length: 14
V gene: TRBV6-1
D gene: TRBD2
clone size: -
J gene: TRBJ2-2

CDR3 protein: CSALRDRNYGYTF
CDR3 DNA: TGCAGCGCCCTCCGGGACAGGAACTATGGCTACACCTTC
CDR3 length: 13
V gene: TRBV29-1
D gene: TRBD1
clone size: -
J gene: TRBJ1-2

CDR3 protein: CASSPVGSTNEKLFF
CDR3 DNA: TGTGCCAGCAGCCCTGTGGGCAGTACTAATGAAAAACTGTTTTTT
CDR3 length: 15
V gene: TRBV9
D gene: -
clone size: -
J gene: TRBJ1-4